The next 25 T cell receptor beta chains were all read from a single sample in a study of monozygotic twins with cystic fibrosis. Data came from immunoSEQ multiplex PCR; TCRdb stores just in-frame clones and leaves some out. The sample includes approximately 25,000 clones, approximately 90% of them seen just once. The sequenced sample consisted of blood. Source of these receptors: a girl aged 2-10 years with cystic fibrosis.

The gene calls are TRBV7-8 and TRBJ2-5; 9 bases map to TRBD1. This CDR3 spans 14 amino acids. Germline values: CDR1 SGHVS, CDR2 FQNEAQ. The ends lost 4 bases at V and 5 bases at J; junction bases unmatched: 5. DNA for the CDR3: TGTGCCAGCAGCTCTTACAGGGGGCGGGAGACCCAGTACTTC. Translating gives CASSSYRGRETQYF. Full variable domain (rest looked up from reference TRBV7-8 and TRBJ2-5): GAGVSQSPRYKVAKRGQDVALRCDPISGHVSLFWYQQALGQGPEFLTYFQNEAQLDKSGLPSDRFFAERPEGSVSTLKIQRTQQEDSAVYLCASSSYRGRETQYFGPGTRLLVL.

V gene TRBV4-3 combines with J gene TRBJ1-2; D gene uncertain. Germline V gene sequence: CDR1 LGHNA, CDR2 YSLEER. The CDR3 covers 15 residues. V was shortened by 0 bases and J by 2 bases, with 10 bases between the two germline ends. CDR3 DNA sequence: TGCGCCAGCAGCCAAGATTTGGTCAGAAACTATGGCTACACCTTC. It specifies CASSQDLVRNYGYTF.

This chain joins TRBV2 and TRBJ1-1, with 8 nucleotides matching TRBD1. The germline CDR1 and CDR2 sequences are SNHLY and FYNNEI. The J segment lost 12 bases and the V segment lost 4 bases, leaving 13 bases of the junction unmatched. The CDR3 length is 14 residues. The DNA of the CDR3 is TGTGCCAGCAGTGTGATAGGACAGGGCCGTCGCACTTTCTTT. It codes for CASSVIGQGRRTFF.

The rearrangement links TRBV7-9 to TRBJ2-2; 8 bases line up with TRBD1. CDR3 length: 18 amino acids. The V segment lost 6 bases and the J segment 1 base; nucleotides outside the gene matches: 13. Germline V gene lookup returns CDR1 SEHNR and CDR2 FQNEAQ (reference sequence). The CDR3 DNA reads as TGTGCCAGCAGTCGAAAAATACAGGGGGAGCAGAACACCGGGGAGCTGTTTTTT. Translating it yields CASSRKIQGEQNTGELFF. The variable domain in full, with the rest retrieved from reference TRBV7-9 and TRBJ2-2, is DTGVSQNPRHKITKRGQNVTFRCDPISEHNRLYWYRQTLGQGPEFLTYFQNEAQLEKSRLLSDRFSAERPKGSFSTLEIQRTEQGDSAMYLCASSRKIQGEQNTGELFFGEGSRLTVL.

This chain links TRBV29-1 with TRBJ2-2; 7 nucleotides line up with TRBD1. Germline lookup yields CDR1 SQVTM and CDR2 ANQGSEA. Germline trimming cut 6 bases from V and 7 bases from J; bases unmatched to any gene: 11. The CDR3 is 14 residues long. CDR3 amino acids: CSVADRLGRGELFF. In nucleotides, the CDR3 is TGCAGCGTGGCGGACAGGTTAGGTCGCGGGGAGCTGTTTTTT.

The rearrangement joins TRBV21-1 to TRBJ1-3. TRBV21-1 has pseudogene status. This CDR3 is built from 17 residues. In DNA, the CDR3 is TGTGCCAGCAGCGCTCAAAGGACGGCAACCTCTGGAAACACCATATATTTT. Translating it yields CASSAQRTATSGNTIYF.

J is TRBJ1-3 and V is TRBV5-4; no clear D. Germline V gene data show CDR1 as SGHNT and CDR2 as YYREEE (reference sequence). The CDR3 is made up of 16 amino acids. Between the trimmed V and J ends, which lost 3 bases and 0 bases, there was a span of 13 bases. CDR3 in amino acids: CASSSKGPPSGNTIYF. The CDR3 DNA follows: TGTGCCAGCAGCTCGAAGGGCCCTCCCTCTGGAAACACCATATATTTT.

The V call is TRBV5-4, the J call TRBJ2-3; D unresolved. Germline CDR1 reads SGHNT; CDR2 reads YYREEE (reference sequence). The V and J ends lost 6 bases and 5 bases respectively, with 13 bases between them. There are 13 residues in the CDR3. CDR3 sequence: CASTMAAGDTQYF. The CDR3 coding sequence is TGTGCCAGCACTATGGCCGCAGGAGATACGCAGTATTTT.

This chain connects TRBV6-1 to TRBJ2-3, with D maybe TRBD1 (6 bases). The germline V gene has CDR1 MNHNS and CDR2 SASEGT. This CDR3 comprises 13 residues. Trimming left V 3 bases short and J 5 bases short, with 9 bases between. CDR3 DNA sequence: TGTGCCAGCAGTGAGGTCAGGGGAGATACGCAGTATTTT. It codes for CASSEVRGDTQYF.

The chain couples TRBV9 to TRBJ2-5; 9 bases match TRBD2. V shed 3 bases and J 5 bases; nucleotides not matched to a gene: 8. The CDR3 sequence is 15 residues long. CDR1 is SGDLS and CDR2 is YYNGEE in the germline V gene. The CDR3 spells CASSARGGAHETQYF. The DNA for the CDR3 is TGTGCCAGCAGCGCTCGCGGGGGGGCCCACGAGACCCAGTACTTC.

The chain carries TRBV10-3 and TRBJ2-1, with a weak D call TRBD1 (6 bases). V shed 9 bases and J shed 4 bases, with 13 bases lying between them. The CDR3 is 13 amino acids. Germline V CDR1 and CDR2: ENHRY, SYGVKD. CDR3 sequence (DNA): TGTGCCATAGACCCAACAGGGTACAATGAGCAGTTCTTC. Translating it yields CAIDPTGYNEQFF.

The V and J genes are TRBV6-5 and TRBJ1-1, with 7 nucleotides matching TRBD1. The germline CDR1 and CDR2 sequences are MNHEY and SVGAGI. The J segment lost 2 bases and the V segment lost 4 bases, leaving 4 bases of the junction unmatched. The CDR3 length is 14 residues. CDR3 loop: CASSWDRLNTEAFF. The CDR3 DNA is TGTGCCAGCAGTTGGGACAGACTAAACACTGAAGCTTTCTTT.

This rearrangement joins TRBV14 to TRBJ2-3; 11 bases align to TRBD2. Germline-derived CDR1 and CDR2 are SGHDN and FVKESK. Unmatched junction bases numbered 7, after V lost 6 bases and J lost 5 bases. This CDR3 has 15 amino acids. DNA for the CDR3: TGTGCCAGCAGGGAACTAGCGGGGGTCGAAGATACGCAGTATTTT. Its protein is CASRELAGVEDTQYF.

V gene TRBV21-1 combines with J gene TRBJ2-7; TRBD2 is the table's D call, not checked against the DNA. TRBV21-1 is a documented pseudogene. The CDR3 loop spans 16 amino acids. The CDR3 DNA is TGTGCCAGCAGCATGTACTCTCGAGGCCTTTCCTACGAGCAGTACTTC. It specifies CASSMYSRGLSYEQYF.

This clone turned up a few times. This chain joins TRBV7-9 and TRBJ1-5; D uncertain. V shed 5 bases and J shed 0 bases, with 8 bases lying between them. Germline V gene sequence: CDR1 SEHNR, CDR2 FQNEAQ (reference sequence). CDR3 length equals 14 residues. The DNA for the CDR3 is TGTGCCAGCAGCCCTAGTGGTAGCAATCAGCCCCAGCATTTT. Its translation is CASSPSGSNQPQHF.

The genes are TRBV25-1 and TRBJ2-2; 7 positions agree with TRBD1. The V segment lost 4 bases and the J segment 3 bases; nucleotides outside the gene matches: 11. This CDR3 is 17 amino acids long. Germline values: CDR1 MGHDK, CDR2 SYGVNS. The CDR3 DNA sequence: TGTGCCAGCAGTGCAACAGGGGTGCTTAGGGACACCGGGGAGCTGTTTTTT. Its translation: CASSATGVLRDTGELFF. Combining the CDR3 with reference TRBV25-1 and TRBJ2-2 gives the whole variable domain EADIYQTPRYLVIGTGKKITLECSQTMGHDKMYWYQQDPGMELHLIHYSYGVNSTEKGDLSSESTVSRIRTEHFPLTLESARPSHTSQYLCASSATGVLRDTGELFFGEGSRLTVL.

The chain couples TRBV6-1 to TRBJ1-2, with 9 bases that match TRBD1. This CDR3 region has 15 residues. The V segment lost 10 bases and the J segment 7 bases; nucleotides outside the gene matches: 16. The germline V gene encodes CDR1 MNHNS and CDR2 SASEGT. Written as DNA, the CDR3 is TGTGCCACCTCGCTATCAGGGACAGGGAAGGGTGGCTACACCTTC. Translated, it gives CATSLSGTGKGGYTF.

This rearrangement joins TRBV10-1 to TRBJ2-4, with D possibly being TRBD2 (7 bases). CDR3 length: 14 residues. V shed 4 bases and J shed 6 bases, with 13 bases lying between them. From germline, CDR1 is WNHNN and CDR2 SYGVQD (reference sequence). In DNA form, the CDR3 reads TGCGCCAGCAGTGTAGGACAGCGGGGAAACATTCAGTACTTC. This translates into CASSVGQRGNIQYF.

The sample holds a few counts of this clone. The rearrangement links TRBV2 to TRBJ1-2, with no clear D. The germline CDR1 and CDR2 sequences are SNHLY and FYNNEI. This CDR3 is 13 amino acids long. V was clipped by 8 bases and J by 8 bases, with 18 bases between them. The CDR3 sequence: CASHNGWGQGYTF. The CDR3 nucleotides read TGTGCCAGCCACAACGGATGGGGTCAGGGCTACACCTTC.

This chain uses TRBV4-3 with TRBJ2-7, with D possibly matching TRBD1 (6 bases). The V gene's germline CDR1 is LGHNA and CDR2 YSLEER. V lost 1 base to trimming and J lost 6 bases, with 16 bases between them. CDR3 length: 15 amino acids. CDR3 DNA sequence: TGCGCCAGCAGCCAAGGAACCCGAGACAGGACCGAGCAGTACTTC. Translating gives CASSQGTRDRTEQYF.

The chain employs TRBV2 and TRBJ2-7; D remains unclear. V lost 6 bases, J lost 4 bases, and 7 bases lay in between. CDR3 size: 11 residues. Germline V lookup: CDR1 SNHLY, CDR2 FYNNEI. The DNA for the CDR3 is TGTGCCAGCAGGGATAAGTACGAGCAGTACTTC. Amino acids: CASRDKYEQYF. Based on the CDR3 plus reference TRBV2 and TRBJ2-7, the full variable domain is EPEVTQTPSHQVTQMGQEVILRCVPISNHLYFYWYRQILGQKVEFLVSFYNNEISEKSEIFDDQFSVERPDGSNFTLKIRSTKLEDSAMYFCASRDKYEQYFGPGTRLTVT.

CDR3 in amino acids: CASSLPRRGGIYNEQFF. DNA of the CDR3: TGTGCCAGCAGCCTCCCTAGGCGGGGGGGAATATACAATGAGCAGTTCTTC. The chain is built from TRBV9 and TRBJ2-1, with 9 bases aligning to TRBD2. Per the germline V gene, CDR1 is SGDLS and CDR2 is YYNGEE. The ends lost 4 bases at V and 4 bases at J; junction bases unmatched: 12. CDR3 length: 17 residues.

J is TRBJ2-3 and V is TRBV5-8, with D hard to call. Germline V gene data show CDR1 as SGHTS and CDR2 as YDEGEE. Trimming left V 0 bases short and J 4 bases short, with 6 bases between. The CDR3 is 13 amino acids. This chain's CDR3 is CASSLGFPDTQYF. The CDR3 bases are TGTGCCAGCAGCTTGGGTTTCCCAGATACGCAGTATTTT.

V gene TRBV11-2 combines with J gene TRBJ2-7; TRBD1 might be the D (6 bases). This CDR3 contains 15 residues. Trimming removed 3 bases from V and 2 bases from J, with 14 bases in between. Germline V lookup: CDR1 SGHAT, CDR2 FQNNGV. CDR3 residues: CASSFNQGTTYEQYF. CDR3 bases: TGTGCCAGCAGCTTCAACCAGGGGACCACCTACGAGCAGTACTTC.

The rearrangement uses TRBV5-6 and TRBJ2-7; D is uncertain. This CDR3 has 13 residues. V shed 0 bases and J shed 2 bases, with 6 bases lying between them. Germline CDR1 SGHDT, CDR2 YYEEEE. The CDR3 reads CASSLVGTYEQYF. CDR3 DNA sequence: TGTGCCAGCAGCTTGGTTGGGACCTACGAGCAGTACTTC.